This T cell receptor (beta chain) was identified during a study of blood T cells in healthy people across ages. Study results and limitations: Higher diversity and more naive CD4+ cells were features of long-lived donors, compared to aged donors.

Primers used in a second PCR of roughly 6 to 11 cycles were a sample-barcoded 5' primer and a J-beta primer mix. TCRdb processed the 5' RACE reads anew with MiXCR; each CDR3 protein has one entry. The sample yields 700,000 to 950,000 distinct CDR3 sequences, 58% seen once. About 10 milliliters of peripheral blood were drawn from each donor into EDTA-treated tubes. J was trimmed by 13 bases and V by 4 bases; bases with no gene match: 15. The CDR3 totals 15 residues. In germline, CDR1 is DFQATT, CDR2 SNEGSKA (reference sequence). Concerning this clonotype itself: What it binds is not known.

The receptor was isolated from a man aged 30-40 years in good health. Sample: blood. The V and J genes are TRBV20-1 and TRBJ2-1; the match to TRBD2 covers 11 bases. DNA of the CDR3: TGCAGTGCTAATAGCGGGGGGGCGGAGTGGGAGACCCAGTTCTTC. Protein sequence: CSANSGGAEWETQFF.